What follows describes a single T cell receptor beta chain. Its matching antigen is unknown. Researchers took RNA transcripts and amplified the TCR beta CDR3 regions from them. The HTBI primer set served for first-round RT-PCR of the TCR CDR3. TCRdb ran MiXCR on the multiplex PCR reads and lists one entry per CDR3 protein. Of 140,000 or so distinct CDR3 sequences listed, approximately 20% are singletons. The data derive from a study of T cells in Graves' hyperthyroidism and ophthalmopathy. Whole-study findings and limits: Separating ophthalmopathy from stable hyperthyroidism was achieved by a 13 V-J model.

Patients were excluded for uncontrolled infection, other autoimmune disease, pregnancy or lactation. The blood sample dates from first hyperthyroidism diagnosis, preceding any ophthalmopathy symptoms. The specimen sequenced was blood. The sequence came from a woman aged 45-60 years with Graves' hyperthyroidism that later progressed to Graves' ophthalmopathy.

CDR3 DNA: TGTGCCTCCGGCGGGGGGGGAGCCTTGAACACTGAAGCTTTCTTT. Its protein product is CASGGGGALNTEAFF. The J gene is TRBJ1-1, the V gene TRBV6-2 or TRBV6-3; D might be TRBD1 (5 bases). The CDR3 consists of 15 residues. The germline V gene has CDR1 MNHEY and CDR2 SVGEGT. V lost 11 bases and J 0 bases, leaving 19 bases between the germline ends.